This TCR beta chain originates from a study of Ad26.COV2.S vaccination and SARS-CoV-2 variants. Study-level information: The study gave Ad26.COV2.S intramuscularly, once or twice 56 days apart. Broader study findings: Recipients given vaccine exceeded placebo recipients in spike-specific TCR breadth.

The V end lost 0 bases, the J end lost 4 bases, and 9 bases lay between the germline ends. In germline, CDR1 is SGHNT, CDR2 YENEEA. This CDR3 is 14 amino acids long. Treatment described: some 20 received Ad26.COV2.S at low or high dose, single or two shots; 5 received placebo; per-sample allocation not given. Material that was analyzed had been drawn on day 63 after the first vaccine or placebo injection. At a Boston site, the person donating was an adult of 18-55 years. Regarding this clone: What it recognizes is unknown.

Profiled with immunoSEQ multiplex PCR; TCRdb holds only in-frame clones, not every one. The sample shows some 370,000 clones, under 90% of them seen only once. The chain joins TRBV11-3 to TRBJ1-2, with unresolved D. The sample in question was peripheral blood, obtained in a trial of Ad26.COV2.S vaccine versus placebo. This receptor was taken from a person between 18 and 65 years old who received the Ad26.COV2.S COVID-19 vaccine or a placebo. The CDR3 loop is CASSLDKASYGYTF. As DNA, the CDR3 is TGTGCCAGCAGCTTAGATAAGGCGAGCTATGGCTACACCTTC.